These 31 T cell receptor beta chains originate from one sample sequenced in a study of shared clonotypes between healthy human individuals (dated by TCRdb to the early 2020s). Receptor libraries were prepared by the immunoSEQ multiplex PCR assay. This immuneACCESS table, as held by TCRdb, lists in-frame sequences with V and J called but not all clones. Of the missing ones, under half trace to an unresolved V gene in checked studies; the others have no known cause. The sample table records more than 400,000 clones; around 96% of these occur just once. The top ten clonotypes cover about 0.054% of the sample. Sequenced material: naive CD4+ T cells sorted from blood. The sample's cell subset or site label, in plain terms: CD45RA+ positively selected. The source of these receptors is a woman aged 30 to 39 in good health.

V gene TRBV29-1 combines with J gene TRBJ1-2; tentative D call: TRBD1 (6 bases). CDR3 length equals 15 residues. Trimming took off 3 bases at V and 8 bases at J, with 22 bases between the two ends. Germline values: CDR1 SQVTM, CDR2 ANQGSEA. This CDR3 reads CSVENSQGGVWGYTF. The DNA for the CDR3 is TGCAGCGTTGAGAATTCACAGGGCGGGGTATGGGGCTACACCTTC.

This chain links TRBV29-1 with TRBJ2-3; D ambiguous. The ends were cut back, 5 bases at V and 4 bases at J, with 13 bases in the middle. The CDR3 contains 13 residues. CDR1 is SQVTM, CDR2 ANQGSEA, per germline. CDR3 protein: CSVPLYSADTQYF. Written as DNA, the CDR3 is TGCAGCGTTCCCCTCTATTCGGCAGATACGCAGTATTTT.

The gene calls are TRBV6-1 and TRBJ2-7; D may be TRBD1 or TRBD2 (5 bases each). Germline CDR1 reads MNHNS; CDR2 reads SASEGT. With 3 bases removed from V and 6 bases from J, the gap between germline ends came to 12 bases. This CDR3 is built from 13 residues. For the CDR3, the DNA is TGTGCCAGCAGTGAGAGGGGTGGTATCGAGCAGTACTTC. Amino acids: CASSERGGIEQYF.

This clone was seen a single time. V usage is TRBV2 and J usage is TRBJ2-7; D possibly corresponds to TRBD1 (5 bases). V lost 5 bases and J 3 bases, leaving 8 bases between the germline ends. The CDR3 has 12 residues. The germline V gene has CDR1 SNHLY and CDR2 FYNNEI. CDR3 sequence (DNA): TGTGCCAGCAGTAGACAGAACTACGAGCAGTACTTC. It translates to CASSRQNYEQYF. Looking up the rest from reference TRBV2 and TRBJ2-7 gives the full variable domain: EPEVTQTPSHQVTQMGQEVILRCVPISNHLYFYWYRQILGQKVEFLVSFYNNEISEKSEIFDDQFSVERPDGSNFTLKIRSTKLEDSAMYFCASSRQNYEQYFGPGTRLTVT.

CDR3 bases: TGTGCCATCAGTGAGGAAGGGGGCACTGAAGCTTTCTTT. Amino acid sequence: CAISEEGGTEAFF. V usage is TRBV10-3 and J usage is TRBJ1-1; TRBD1 is a possible D gene (6 bases). V was cut by 2 bases and J by 4 bases, with 8 bases left in between. The germline CDR1 and CDR2 sequences are ENHRY and SYGVKD. The CDR3 runs to 13 residues.

The rearrangement joins TRBV14 to TRBJ2-7, with 12 bases identical to TRBD2. The CDR3 contains 14 residues. After removal of 4 bases from V and 8 bases from J, the junction contained 6 bases not matched to a gene. Per germline, CDR1 SGHDN and CDR2 FVKESK. The CDR3 loop is CASSPRTSGNQQYF. The CDR3 bases are TGTGCCAGCAGCCCTAGGACTAGCGGGAACCAGCAGTACTTC.

The rearrangement joins TRBV6-1 to TRBJ1-3; unclear D gene. This CDR3 comprises 18 residues. V lost 1 base, J lost 0 bases, and 16 bases lay in between. Per germline, CDR1 MNHNS and CDR2 SASEGT. The CDR3 nucleotides read TGTGCCAGCAGTGAAGTAGTTTATCAGTATAGCTCTGGAAACACCATATATTTT. Encoded protein: CASSEVVYQYSSGNTIYF.

This clone came up once. V and J are TRBV2 and TRBJ2-1; 7 bases fit TRBD2. The CDR3 has 11 residues. Trimming took 6 bases from V and 10 from J; bases not matched to a gene: 3. The V gene's germline CDR1 is SNHLY and CDR2 FYNNEI. In nucleotides, the CDR3 is TGTGCCAGCAGGACAGCGGGAGAGCAGTTCTTC. Its translation is CASRTAGEQFF.

This chain uses TRBV28 with TRBJ2-7, with TRBD2 matching over 11 bases. The germline V gene encodes CDR1 MDHEN and CDR2 SYDVKM. Trimming removed 4 bases from V and 5 bases from J; junction bases left unmatched: 7. The CDR3 totals 15 residues. CDR3 DNA sequence: TGTGCCAGCAGTTCTAGCGGGAGGAAGGGCCACGAGCAGTACTTC. This encodes CASSSSGRKGHEQYF.

The J gene is TRBJ1-1, the V gene TRBV29-1, with 7 bases identical to TRBD1. The CDR3 is 13 amino acids. V gave up 6 bases and J gave up 4 bases; unmatched junction bases: 8. Looked up from germline, CDR1 is SQVTM and CDR2 is ANQGSEA. As DNA, the CDR3 is TGCAGCGTAGACAGGGATTTGGGCACTGAAGCTTTCTTT. Its translation: CSVDRDLGTEAFF.

The CDR3 DNA is TGTGCCAGCAGCTTCGGAGGGGAGTGGAACACTGAAGCTTTCTTT. It is translated as CASSFGGEWNTEAFF. The genes are TRBV7-9 and TRBJ1-1; weak D call: TRBD1 (5 bases). The CDR3 extends over 15 amino acids. V was trimmed by 3 bases and J by 1 base, leaving 12 bases between them. The germline CDR1 and CDR2 sequences are SEHNR and FQNEAQ (reference sequence).

V and J are TRBV27 and TRBJ2-3; the match to TRBD2 covers 7 bases. This CDR3 has 16 amino acids. Germline CDR1 is MNHEY and CDR2 is SMNVEV (reference sequence). Unmatched junction bases numbered 15, after V lost 6 bases and J lost 6 bases. In DNA, the CDR3 is TGTGCCAGCAGGGCTTTTGGGGGAGGGCAAGGGGATACGCAGTATTTT. Translated: CASRAFGGGQGDTQYF.

The CDR3 DNA reads TGTGCCAGCATCAAAAAGGGGGGAGCTAACTATGGCTACACCTTC. Amino acids: CASIKKGGANYGYTF. The chain joins TRBV2 to TRBJ1-2; tentatively, D is TRBD1 (6 bases). Per germline, CDR1 SNHLY and CDR2 FYNNEI. The germline V and J ends were trimmed by 7 bases and 0 bases, with 15 bases remaining between them. The CDR3 is made up of 15 amino acids.

This chain uses TRBV18 with TRBJ2-5, with D possibly matching TRBD2 (6 bases). The CDR3 contains 13 residues. Between the trimmed V and J ends, which lost 6 bases and 1 base, there was a span of 9 bases. Per germline, CDR1 KGHSH and CDR2 LQKENI. For the CDR3, the DNA is TGTGCCAGCTCCGAGCGGGTCCAAGAGACCCAGTACTTC. Protein sequence: CASSERVQETQYF.

This sequence joins TRBV5-1 and TRBJ2-1; 8 bases fit TRBD2. Germline V gives CDR1 SGHRS, CDR2 YFSETQ. Trimming cost V 0 bases and J 4 bases; bases outside gene matches: 6. The length of the CDR3 is 16 residues. CDR3 in DNA: TGCGCCAGCAGCTTGGAGAAGACTAGCGCTTACAATGAGCAGTTCTTC. Translation: CASSLEKTSAYNEQFF.

This clone was seen just once. The chain uses TRBV7-9 and TRBJ2-5; D remains ambiguous. The CDR3 has 12 residues. Germline V gene lookup returns CDR1 SEHNR and CDR2 FQNEAQ (reference sequence). Trimming removed 2 bases at V and 5 bases at J, with 6 bases between. Here the CDR3 DNA reads TGTGCCAGCAGCTTATCTCCGGAGACCCAGTACTTC. Protein product: CASSLSPETQYF. Full variable domain (rest looked up from reference TRBV7-9 and TRBJ2-5): DTGVSQNPRHKITKRGQNVTFRCDPISEHNRLYWYRQTLGQGPEFLTYFQNEAQLEKSRLLSDRFSAERPKGSFSTLEIQRTEQGDSAMYLCASSLSPETQYFGPGTRLLVL.

V is TRBV6-6 and J is TRBJ1-5; tentatively, D is TRBD1 (5 bases). From germline, CDR1 is MNHNY and CDR2 SVGAGI (reference sequence). This CDR3 comprises 16 residues. V gave up 2 bases and J gave up 6 bases, with 17 bases separating them. The DNA of the CDR3 is TGTGCCAGCAGTTACCTTCGCCAACCTGGGGCTCAGCCCCAGCATTTT. The encoded protein is CASSYLRQPGAQPQHF.

The chain recombines TRBV7-9 with TRBJ1-1; D is uncertain. Trimming cost V 1 base and J 3 bases, with 15 bases left between them. Germline V lookup: CDR1 SEHNR, CDR2 FQNEAQ (reference sequence). This CDR3 has 16 amino acids. CDR3 DNA sequence: TGTGCCAGCAGCTTAGGCTCCTTCAGCAGGTACACTGAAGCTTTCTTT. Protein product: CASSLGSFSRYTEAFF.

V is TRBV14 and J is TRBJ1-4; TRBD1 matches 10 bases. CDR3 length: 15 amino acids. In germline, CDR1 is SGHDN, CDR2 FVKESK. J lost 7 bases, V lost 4 bases, and 6 bases had no gene match. Here the CDR3 reads CASSRLTGGSEKLFF. The CDR3 DNA sequence: TGTGCCAGCAGCCGACTGACAGGGGGCTCTGAAAAACTGTTTTTT.

This clone has only one observation. The rearrangement joins TRBV6-1 to TRBJ2-2, with 7 bases lining up with TRBD2. The CDR3 consists of 12 residues. Germline V gene data show CDR1 as MNHNS and CDR2 as SASEGT. CDR3 amino acids: CAARLAPGELFF. CDR3 nucleotide sequence: TGTGCAGCTCGACTAGCCCCCGGGGAGCTGTTTTTT.

This chain uses TRBV6-1 with TRBJ2-1, with 8 bases matching TRBD2. Germline CDR1 and CDR2: MNHNS and SASEGT. The CDR3 is 14 amino acids. Germline trimming cut 5 bases from V and 15 bases from J; bases unmatched to any gene: 15. The CDR3 loop reads CASSTTRAGTSLFF. In DNA, the CDR3 is TGTGCCAGCAGTACTACAAGAGCCGGGACTAGTCTGTTCTTC.

V is TRBV28 and J is TRBJ1-2, with D unclear. Germline V CDR1 and CDR2: MDHEN, SYDVKM. The CDR3 is made up of 15 amino acids. The V end was cut by 3 bases, the J end by 4 bases, with 15 bases between. This chain's CDR3 is CASSFPQNHRYGYTF. In DNA form, the CDR3 reads TGTGCCAGCAGTTTTCCCCAAAACCATCGCTATGGCTACACCTTC.

The chain carries TRBV7-2 and TRBJ2-2; D may be TRBD2 (6 bases). There are 16 residues in the CDR3. Germline-derived CDR1 and CDR2 are SGHTA and FQGNSA. Trimming left V 5 bases short and J 1 base short, with 14 bases between. As DNA, the CDR3 is TGTGCCAGCAGCCCCGGGGGTAGCGGGAACACCGGGGAGCTGTTTTTT. Protein: CASSPGGSGNTGELFF.

The rearrangement uses TRBV18 and TRBJ1-4, with D maybe TRBD1 (5 bases). Per the germline V gene, CDR1 is KGHSH and CDR2 is LQKENI. Trimming shortened V by 4 bases and J by 0 bases, and 12 bases separated the two germline ends. The CDR3 loop spans 16 amino acids. In nucleotides, the CDR3 is TGTGCCAGCTCACTCAATGGGGGAGCAACTAATGAAAAACTGTTTTTT. As protein: CASSLNGGATNEKLFF. Complete variable domain (other parts from reference TRBV18 and TRBJ1-4): NAGVMQNPRHLVRRRGQEARLRCSPMKGHSHVYWYRQLPEEGLKFMVYLQKENIIDESGMPKERFSAEFPKEGPSILRIQQVVRGDSAAYFCASSLNGGATNEKLFFGSGTQLSVL.

This chain uses TRBV6-5 with TRBJ1-2; the D is unclear. The CDR3 is made up of 14 amino acids. Germline CDR1 reads MNHEY; CDR2 reads SVGAGI. V was cut by 7 bases and J by 4 bases, with 16 bases left in between. CDR3 in DNA: TGTGCCAGCAAAACCCGCGATCCGGGCTATGGCTACACCTTC. It yields the protein CASKTRDPGYGYTF.

V and J are TRBV5-4 and TRBJ2-2; 10 positions agree with TRBD2. The CDR3 spans 18 residues. The V segment lost 0 bases and the J segment 5 bases; nucleotides outside the gene matches: 10. Germline V lookup: CDR1 SGHNT, CDR2 YYREEE (reference sequence). The CDR3 bases are TGTGCCAGCAGCTTGGGGGCTAGCGGGAGTATCCCGACCGGGGAGCTGTTTTTT. Translating it yields CASSLGASGSIPTGELFF.

The gene calls are TRBV19 and TRBJ2-1; 16 bases agree with TRBD2. The CDR3 is made up of 17 amino acids. Germline CDR1 and CDR2: LNHDA and SQIVND (reference sequence). Unmatched junction bases numbered 4, after V lost 4 bases and J lost 4 bases. In DNA form, the CDR3 reads TGTGCCAGTAGTAGGGGACTAGCGGGAGGGGGATACAATGAGCAGTTCTTC. Protein product: CASSRGLAGGGYNEQFF.

CDR3 sequence reads: CAWSDTPVSEGENIQYF. The DNA for the CDR3 is TGTGCCTGGAGTGATACCCCCGTGTCCGAGGGGGAGAACATTCAGTACTTC. This chain joins TRBV30 and TRBJ2-4; a weak D match, TRBD1 (6 bases). The germline V gene encodes CDR1 GTSNPN and CDR2 SVGIG (reference sequence). The CDR3 covers 17 residues. V gave up 1 base and J gave up 7 bases, with 23 bases separating them.

J is TRBJ1-5 and V is TRBV19; D might be TRBD1 (6 bases). The CDR3 consists of 18 residues. CDR1 LNHDA and CDR2 SQIVND come from the germline V gene (reference sequence). Deletions cut 1 base from V and 2 bases from J, with 18 bases between. The CDR3: CASSIVRRGFLGNQPQHF. Written as DNA, the CDR3 is TGTGCCAGTAGTATAGTGCGCAGGGGCTTTCTAGGCAATCAGCCCCAGCATTTT.

V usage is TRBV18 and J usage is TRBJ1-5; D is undetermined. Trimming pared 3 bases from V and 4 bases from J, leaving 13 bases between. This CDR3 region has 15 residues. CDR1 is KGHSH, CDR2 LQKENI, per germline. Here the CDR3 reads CASSPEDGSNQPQHF. The CDR3 nucleotides read TGTGCCAGCTCACCCGAGGACGGATCTAATCAGCCCCAGCATTTT.

J is TRBJ1-2 and V is TRBV7-2; D perhaps matches TRBD1 (5 bases). Trimming pared 4 bases from V and 0 bases from J, leaving 12 bases between. Germline V lookup: CDR1 SGHTA, CDR2 FQGNSA. CDR3 length: 15 amino acids. The chain's CDR3 is CASSYQGPANYGYTF. The CDR3 DNA is TGTGCCAGCAGCTACCAGGGTCCAGCTAACTATGGCTACACCTTC.